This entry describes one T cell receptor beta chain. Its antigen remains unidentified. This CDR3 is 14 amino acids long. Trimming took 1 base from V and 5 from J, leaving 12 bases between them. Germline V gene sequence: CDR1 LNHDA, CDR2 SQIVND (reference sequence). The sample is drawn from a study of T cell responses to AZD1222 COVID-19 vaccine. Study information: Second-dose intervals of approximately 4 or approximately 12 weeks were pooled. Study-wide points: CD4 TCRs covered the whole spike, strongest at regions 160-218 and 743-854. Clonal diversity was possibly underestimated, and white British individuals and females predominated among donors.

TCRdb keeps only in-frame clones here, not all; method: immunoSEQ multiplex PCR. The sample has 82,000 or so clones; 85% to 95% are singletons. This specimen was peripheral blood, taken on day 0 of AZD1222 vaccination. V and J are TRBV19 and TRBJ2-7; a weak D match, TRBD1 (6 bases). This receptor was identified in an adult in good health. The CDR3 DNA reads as TGTGCCAGTAGTATAGGTCCAGGGGCCCACGAGCAGTACTTC. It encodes CASSIGPGAHEQYF.